The rows below give T cell receptor beta chains drawn from one sample of a study of T cell responses to AZD1222 COVID-19 vaccine. Sequenced by immunoSEQ multiplex PCR; TCRdb stores in-frame clones only, minus some. Of 150,000 to 200,000 clones listed, 85% to 95% were seen once; the top ten hold approximately 9.6%. The sequences come from peripheral blood, collected on day 0 of AZD1222 vaccination. Every receptor here comes from an adult in good health. Each CDR3 is given with its conserved first and last residue. Each record gives: J gene, clone size, D gene, V gene, CDR3 protein, CDR3 DNA. A D gene is named only where the DNA matches it firmly. Size tells how often a clone was seen (once, few, many) or the class of an expanded clone, and some rows leave it out.

TRBJ2-1,.,TRBD2,TRBV7-8,CASSPFGSGRGYNEQFF,TGTGCCAGCAGCCCTTTTGGGAGCGGGAGGGGTTACAATGAGCAGTTCTTC
TRBJ1-1,.,.,TRBV15,CATSRVKTVNTEAFF,TGTGCCACCAGCAGAGTCAAGACTGTGAACACTGAAGCTTTCTTT
TRBJ1-5,.,.,TRBV28,CASRTGNQPQHF,TGTGCCAGCAGGACGGGCAATCAGCCCCAGCATTTT
TRBJ1-6,.,.,TRBV28,CASSARTAPLHF,TGTGCCAGCAGTGCTCGGACAGCACCCCTCCACTTT
TRBJ1-4,.,.,TRBV6-5,CASRMANEKLFF,TGTGCCAGCCGTATGGCTAATGAAAAACTGTTTTTT
TRBJ1-6,.,TRBD1,TRBV7-8,CASRPSTGTGDNSPLHF,TGTGCCAGCAGGCCGTCCACCGGGACAGGGGATAATTCACCCCTCCACTTT
TRBJ2-2,.,TRBD1,TRBV7-3,CASSPITPDRANTGELFF,TGTGCCAGCAGCCCCATCACCCCGGACAGGGCGAACACCGGGGAGCTGTTTTTT
TRBJ2-7,.,TRBD1,TRBV5-1,CASSVDRVPYEQYF,TGCGCCAGCAGTGTGGACAGGGTACCCTACGAGCAGTACTTC
TRBJ1-2,.,.,TRBV19,CASLNKVGTNYGYTF,TGTGCCAGCCTAAATAAGGTCGGGACTAACTATGGCTACACCTTC
TRBJ1-1,many,.,TRBV28,CASRVGAAPGTEAFF,TGTGCCAGCAGGGTGGGGGCCGCGCCTGGCACTGAAGCTTTCTTT
TRBJ2-7,.,TRBD2,TRBV9,CASSVEAGGPSNSYEQYF,TGTGCCAGCAGCGTAGAGGCGGGAGGGCCTTCTAACTCCTACGAGCAGTACTTC
TRBJ2-7,.,.,TRBV19,CASSYGDSSSYEQYF,TGTGCCAGTTCCTATGGGGACTCATCCTCCTACGAGCAGTACTTC
TRBJ1-2,once,.,TRBV7-2,CASSSQINYGYTF,TGTGCCAGCAGCTCCCAAATCAACTATGGCTACACCTTC
TRBJ1-6,.,TRBD1,TRBV5-6,CASSLPGQGGSPLHF,TGTGCCAGCAGCTTACCGGGACAGGGCGGCTCACCCCTCCACTTT
TRBJ1-4,.,TRBD1,TRBV5-1,CASKVSGTGGEKLFF,TGCGCCAGCAAAGTCTCCGGGACAGGGGGAGAAAAACTGTTTTTT
TRBJ2-7,.,.,TRBV5-1,CASSYQASYEQYF,TGCGCCAGCAGCTATCAGGCCTCCTACGAGCAGTACTTC
TRBJ2-7,once,.,TRBV7-2,CASSFTQRGEQYF,TGTGCCAGCAGCTTTACCCAACGGGGGGAGCAGTACTTC
TRBJ1-3,.,TRBD1,TRBV7-8,CASSLGRGRENTIYF,TGTGCCAGCAGCCTAGGGAGGGGGCGCGAAAACACCATATATTTT
TRBJ1-5,.,.,TRBV6-5,CASGRGGNQPQHF,TGTGCCAGCGGACGGGGTGGCAATCAGCCCCAGCATTTT
TRBJ2-6,.,TRBD1,TRBV24-1,CATSDQGAGANVLTF,TGTGCCACCAGTGATCAGGGGGCTGGGGCCAACGTCCTGACTTTC
TRBJ2-2,.,.,TRBV5-1,CASSLVTDSTGELFF,TGCGCCAGCAGCTTGGTTACGGACTCCACCGGGGAGCTGTTTTTT
TRBJ2-3,.,.,TRBV18,CASSPLDRRDTQYF,TGTGCCAGCTCACCCCTGGACCGTCGCGATACGCAGTATTTT
TRBJ2-7,.,TRBD1,TRBV29-1,CSVEDRTGRDEQYF,TGCAGCGTTGAAGACAGGACAGGGCGGGACGAGCAGTACTTC
TRBJ1-6,once,.,TRBV28,CASSPPDGYNSPLHF,TGTGCCAGCAGTCCTCCGGACGGCTATAATTCACCCCTCCACTTT
TRBJ2-1,.,.,TRBV6-5,CASSSWQRHNEQFF,TGTGCCAGCAGCTCGTGGCAAAGGCACAATGAGCAGTTCTTC
TRBJ2-1,.,.,TRBV2,CASSEVGLSSYNEQFF,TGTGCCAGCAGTGAAGTAGGTCTGAGCTCCTACAATGAGCAGTTCTTC
TRBJ2-1,.,TRBD1,TRBV5-4,CASSPWDRVSYNEQFF,TGTGCCAGCAGCCCCTGGGACAGGGTCTCCTACAATGAGCAGTTCTTC
TRBJ1-2,.,.,TRBV30,CAWSSGGTANYGYTF,TGTGCCTGGAGTTCCGGGGGCACAGCTAACTATGGCTACACCTTC
TRBJ1-2,.,.,TRBV18,CASSTGQGYTF,TGTGCCAGCTCAACCGGACAAGGCTACACCTTC